Reported below is one TCR beta chain. The sample is drawn from a study of blood T cell repertoires in COVID-19. Study-level background: The origin of the acute and convalescent COVID-19 samples was the United States, Italy and Spain. In each case, the material was cDNA or gDNA derived from T cells, B-cell-depleted T cells, or PBMCs.

Original analysis: Scientists estimated how many nucleated cells there were by amplifying reference gene primers. TCRdb keeps only in-frame clones here, not all; method: immunoSEQ multiplex PCR. The V and J calls and clone size were taken over from that table, and D and trimming were inferred from the DNA. The data contain about 110,000 clones, 84% of them singletons. V was clipped by 8 bases and J by 11 bases, with 16 bases between them. Germline-derived CDR1 and CDR2 are MNHEY and SVGAGI. This CDR3 is 12 amino acids long. Material for sequencing was peripheral blood. The receptor was derived from a woman in her forties or fifties with acute or convalescent COVID-19. The gene calls are TRBV6-5 and TRBJ1-5, with D possibly being TRBD1 (5 bases). DNA for the CDR3: TGTGCCAGCGGCATCGGGGGGTCAGCCCAGCATTTT. Its translation: CASGIGGSAQHF.